This TCR beta chain was captured by sequencing in a study of shared T cell receptors in the human thymus (dated by TCRdb to the early 2020s). At the level of the whole study: The study examined how self-reactive, shared T-cell receptor alpha chains are generated in the human thymus.

Libraries were made using the immunoSEQ multiplex PCR assay. In TCRdb, the immuneACCESS table is reduced to in-frame sequences with V and J assigned. These tables do not hold every clone; where another copy was compared, an unresolved V gene accounts for under half, and the others remain unexplained. A total of more than 550,000 clones appear in this sample, more than 75% of them only once. Of the sample, more than 0.009% is held by the ten largest clones. Per the germline V gene, MDHEN is the CDR1 and SYDVKM is the CDR2. Reading from cysteine to phenylalanine, the CDR3 counts 15 amino acids. Only CDR3 DNA is held: 45 bases, read in frame from base 1. Trimming removed 3 bases from V and 3 bases from J, leaving 12 bases between the germline ends. Remarks on this clone: Its antigen remains undetermined. Base-call qualities are not available, and no considerably larger clone is one nucleotide away.

This sample also appeared in a second study, on human thymus T cells. In that second paper, the authors write: In Finland, the donors were immunologically healthy infants who were having open corrective cardiac surgery for congenital heart defects. Thymus tissue was obtained as surgical resects removed during corrective cardiac surgery. V and J gene segment usage appeared biased in both thymic and peripheral blood repertoires. The related research found that thymic TCR repertoires overlapped highly between unrelated individuals. The study used roughly 8 infant thymus samples plus four related peripheral blood samples to characterize TCR alpha and beta repertoires. Donor ages ranged from roughly 6 to 250 days, and the cohort comprised 5 to 7 male and two female infants. Thymocytes were freed from the tissue by mechanical means and kept at -70 degrees C as pellets of about 9-33 million cells. A QIAsymphony instrument was used to extract genomic DNA from the frozen cell pellets. TCRB and TCRAD loci were amplified from a standardized quantity of quality-controlled genomic DNA using the immunoSEQ multiplex PCR assay. Amplicons spanned the V(D)J region at a length sufficient to cover the CDR3 and identify V and J genes. The commercial immunoSEQ service was used to sequence amplicons on an Illumina platform. Corrections for primer bias and sequencing errors followed previously described methods, while TCRAD and TCRB definitions were based on the IMGT database. Repertoires were analysed with immunoSEQ Analyzer 3.0 and VDJTools, covering basic statistics, V/J segment usage, diversity estimates, rarefaction and pairwise overlap. Diversity was estimated using the Chao1, ChaoE, Efron-Thisted, Shannon and inverse Simpson indices, and was also estimated on datasets down-sampled to the size of the smallest sample. Repertoire overlap was assessed by strict matching of CDR3 nucleotide sequence, V gene and J gene, and clustering was done by Jaccard-based multidimensional scaling. On average, thymus samples yielded around 800,000 unique TCRB clonotypes, whereas blood samples yielded about 80,000.

This receptor was identified in a boy under two years old with a congenital heart defect. Donor details come from another sample of the same person, matched by shared clones. Sequencing was done on a sample of thymocytes. The sequence joins TRBV28 to TRBJ1-5; the best D guess is TRBD1, with 6 bases matching. The nucleotide sequence reads as follows: TGTGCCAGCAGTTTCGCGGACAGTCTCAATCAGCCCCAGCATTTT. This encodes CASSFADSLNQPQHF.